This T cell receptor beta chain was recovered during a study of blood T cell repertoires in COVID-19. In the study overall: Some COVID-19 samples were acute and others convalescent; all came from the United States, Italy and Spain.

Original analysis: Nucleated cell number was recorded as an estimate derived from reference gene primer amplification. The table came from immunoSEQ multiplex PCR; TCRdb's copy has only in-frame clones and leaves some out. Clone size and the V and J calls come from that table; the DNA yielded D and trimming. This sample has some 150,000 clones, with about four fifths found just once. This clone was observed a handful of times. With V trimmed by 3 bases and J by 2 bases, 3 bases remained unmatched. The CDR3 is 14 residues long. Looked up from germline, CDR1 is MDHEN and CDR2 is SYDVKM. The sequence derives from a woman aged 55-70 years with acute or convalescent COVID-19. Sequenced sample: peripheral blood. This sequence joins TRBV28 and TRBJ2-7, with 8 bases fitting TRBD2. The CDR3 DNA sequence: TGTGCCAGCAGTTTGACTAGCGCTACCTACGAGCAGTACTTC. Protein product: CASSLTSATYEQYF. Full variable domain (rest looked up from reference TRBV28 and TRBJ2-7): DVKVTQSSRYLVKRTGEKVFLECVQDMDHENMFWYRQDPGLGLRLIYFSYDVKMKEKGDIPEGYSVSREKKERFSLILESASTNQTSMYLCASSLTSATYEQYFGPGTRLTVT.